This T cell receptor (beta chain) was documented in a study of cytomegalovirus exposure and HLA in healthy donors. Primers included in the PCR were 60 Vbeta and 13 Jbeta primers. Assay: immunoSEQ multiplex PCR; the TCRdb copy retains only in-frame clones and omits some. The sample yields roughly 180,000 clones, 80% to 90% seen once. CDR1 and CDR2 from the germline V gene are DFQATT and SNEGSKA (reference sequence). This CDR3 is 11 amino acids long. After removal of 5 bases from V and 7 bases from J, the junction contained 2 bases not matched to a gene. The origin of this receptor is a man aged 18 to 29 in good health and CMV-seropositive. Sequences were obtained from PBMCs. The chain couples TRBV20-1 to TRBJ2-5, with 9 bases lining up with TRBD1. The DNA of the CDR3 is TGCAGTGCTCCGGGACAGGGGACCCAGTACTTC. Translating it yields CSAPGQGTQYF.